This entry features one T cell receptor (beta chain) sequence. One entry per CDR3 protein results from TCRdb running MiXCR on the RACE reads. The profile shows 75,000 to 100,000 distinct CDR3 sequences, 12% of them singletons. The sample originates from a study of human T cells and chemical hapten exposure. Regarding time point: patch test 1, 2 weeks after DPC sensitization. The treatment here: therapeutic diphenylcyclopropenone sensitization with weekly scalp DPC. V dropped 4 bases and J dropped 2; count of bases not matched to a gene: 5. Germline lookup yields CDR1 SEHNR and CDR2 FQNEAQ (reference sequence). The CDR3 has 15 amino acids.

The chain uses TRBV7-9 and TRBJ2-3, with 8 nucleotides matching TRBD2. The TCR was taken from a woman aged 40 to 50 with alopecia areata. Some clones in this sample may be carry-over from other donors' samples. The specimen comprised whole blood, sampled in connection with sensitization to the hapten diphenylcyclopropenone (DPC). This chain's CDR3 is CASSSGLELTDTQYF. The DNA for the CDR3 is TGTGCCAGCAGCTCGGGACTAGAACTCACAGATACGCAGTATTTT.